The 26 T cell receptor beta chains below all came from one sample that was sequenced in a study of blood T cell repertoires in COVID-19. Produced via immunoSEQ multiplex PCR; TCRdb's table is partial and in-frame only. The table records 200,000 to 300,000 clones, 88% of them present only once. The sequencing input was PBMCs or T cells enriched from blood (not recorded which). These receptors came from a woman aged 35 to 49 with acute COVID-19.

The chain carries TRBV5-1 and TRBJ2-2; TRBD2 matches 8 bases. Germline V CDR1 and CDR2: SGHRS, YFSETQ. The CDR3 loop spans 15 amino acids. The V gene end was trimmed by 4 bases and the J gene end by 3 bases; junction bases not matched to a gene: 5. The CDR3 sequence is CASSPSGGYTGELFF. In DNA form, the CDR3 reads TGCGCCAGCAGCCCCAGCGGGGGATACACCGGGGAGCTGTTTTTT.

V is TRBV5-4 and J is TRBJ2-5; perhaps TRBD1 as D (6 bases). V was trimmed by 4 bases and J by 0 bases, leaving 16 bases between them. Germline V gene sequence: CDR1 SGHNT, CDR2 YYREEE (reference sequence). The CDR3 is 16 residues long. CDR3 DNA sequence: TGTGCCAGCAGCCAGGGGCCCGGGCCCAACCAAGAGACCCAGTACTTC. Its translation is CASSQGPGPNQETQYF.

This chain links TRBV18 with TRBJ2-2, with 8 bases identical to TRBD1. The CDR3 consists of 19 residues. CDR1 is KGHSH and CDR2 is LQKENI in the germline V gene. The V segment lost 3 bases and the J segment 1 base; nucleotides outside the gene matches: 13. This CDR3 is CASSPTGQGRLGNTGELFF. CDR3 nucleotides: TGTGCCAGCTCACCTACCGGACAGGGTAGGCTTGGGAACACCGGGGAGCTGTTTTTT.

This clone has only one observation. V and J are TRBV5-4 and TRBJ2-3, with a weak D call TRBD2 (6 bases). This CDR3 region has 15 residues. Trimming pared 4 bases from V and 3 bases from J, leaving 15 bases between. CDR1 is SGHNT, CDR2 YYREEE, per germline (reference sequence). Here the CDR3 reads CASSPPGTGTDTQYF. DNA of the CDR3: TGTGCCAGCAGCCCACCCGGGACTGGAACAGATACGCAGTATTTT. The full variable domain, with the rest looked up from reference TRBV5-4 and TRBJ2-3, is ETGVTQSPTHLIKTRGQQVTLRCSSQSGHNTVSWYQQALGQGPQFIFQYYREEENGRGNFPPRFSGLQFPNYSSELNVNALELDDSALYLCASSPPGTGTDTQYFGPGTRLTVL.

The J gene is TRBJ2-2, the V gene TRBV18; possibly TRBD1 for D (5 bases). CDR1 KGHSH and CDR2 LQKENI come from the germline V gene. CDR3 size: 16 residues. Trimming pared 0 bases from V and 0 bases from J, leaving 8 bases between. DNA for the CDR3: TGTGCCAGCTCACCACCGACACAGGCGAACACCGGGGAGCTGTTTTTT. It is translated as CASSPPTQANTGELFF.

The chain links TRBV2 to TRBJ1-4; TRBD1 aligns across 10 bases. Germline trimming cut 8 bases from V and 3 bases from J; bases unmatched to any gene: 6. The CDR3 has 15 amino acids. CDR1 and CDR2 (germline): SNHLY, FYNNEI. CDR3 nucleotides: TGTGCCAGCCGGGGACAGGGGAGTCCTAATGAAAAACTGTTTTTT. As protein: CASRGQGSPNEKLFF.

The CDR3 spells CASSSRQRNQPQHF. CDR3 sequence (DNA): TGTGCCAGCAGCTCCAGACAACGCAATCAGCCCCAGCATTTT. The chain joins TRBV7-2 to TRBJ1-5; D is unresolved. This CDR3 comprises 14 residues. The germline CDR1 and CDR2 sequences are SGHTA and FQGNSA. V dropped 4 bases and J dropped 2 bases, with 9 bases sitting between them.

V gene TRBV5-4 combines with J gene TRBJ2-7; tentatively, D is TRBD2 (6 bases). The germline CDR1 and CDR2 sequences are SGHNT and YYREEE (reference sequence). There are 14 residues in the CDR3. V was shortened by 0 bases and J by 7 bases, with 14 bases between the two germline ends. CDR3 in amino acids: CASSLAAGEEEQYV. DNA for the CDR3: TGTGCCAGCAGCTTGGCGGCCGGGGAGGAAGAGCAGTACGTC.

The chain uses TRBV27 and TRBJ1-6; TRBD1 matches 7 bases. The germline V gene has CDR1 MNHEY and CDR2 SMNVEV (reference sequence). This CDR3 has 16 amino acids. V dropped 1 base and J dropped 4; count of bases not matched to a gene: 4. The CDR3 sequence is CASSLLGDRYNSPLHF. For the CDR3, the DNA is TGTGCCAGCAGTTTATTGGGGGACAGATATAATTCACCCCTCCACTTT.

The chain combines TRBV4-2 with TRBJ1-2, with D possibly being TRBD1 (6 bases). Germline values: CDR1 LGHNA, CDR2 YNFKEQ. This CDR3 is 16 amino acids long. The V end lost 0 bases, the J end lost 4 bases, and 15 bases lay between the germline ends. The DNA for the CDR3 is TGTGCCAGCAGCCAAGAATTTGCGGGGGGCGTCTATGGCTACACCTTC. Amino acid sequence: CASSQEFAGGVYGYTF.

V gene TRBV7-9 combines with J gene TRBJ1-6, with D perhaps TRBD1 (5 bases). The CDR3 contains 15 residues. The V gene's germline CDR1 is SEHNR and CDR2 FQNEAQ (reference sequence). Trimming took 3 bases from V and 4 from J, leaving 10 bases between them. The CDR3 bases are TGTGCCAGCAGCTTCCGGACACCGTATAATTCACCCCTCCACTTT. Residues: CASSFRTPYNSPLHF. The whole variable domain, filled in from reference TRBV7-9 and TRBJ1-6, reads DTGVSQNPRHKITKRGQNVTFRCDPISEHNRLYWYRQTLGQGPEFLTYFQNEAQLEKSRLLSDRFSAERPKGSFSTLEIQRTEQGDSAMYLCASSFRTPYNSPLHFGNGTRLTVT.

The chain employs TRBV5-1 and TRBJ2-1; a weak D match, TRBD1 (6 bases). Germline assignment: CDR1 SGHRS and CDR2 YFSETQ. V lost 1 base to trimming and J lost 1 base, with 12 bases between them. The CDR3 contains 16 residues. CDR3 in amino acids: CASSLSGTNSYNEQFF. In nucleotides, the CDR3 is TGCGCCAGCAGCTTGTCTGGGACAAATTCCTACAATGAGCAGTTCTTC.

V gene TRBV7-8 combines with J gene TRBJ1-5; 7 nucleotides align to TRBD1. The CDR3 is 16 residues long. Per germline, CDR1 SGHVS and CDR2 FQNEAQ. V lost 5 bases and J lost 0; bases outside the gene matches: 7. The CDR3 nucleotides are TGTGCCAGCAGCCCGGACAGGCCTTATAGCAATCAGCCCCAGCATTTT. Its protein product is CASSPDRPYSNQPQHF.

The rearrangement joins TRBV6-5 to TRBJ2-7; 9 bases are shared with TRBD1. CDR3 length equals 16 residues. Germline V gene data show CDR1 as MNHEY and CDR2 as SVGAGI. Unmatched junction bases numbered 6, after V lost 0 bases and J lost 3 bases. In nucleotides, the CDR3 is TGTGCCAGCAGTTACTCGGGGACAGGGTCAAACTACGAGCAGTACTTC. The encoded protein is CASSYSGTGSNYEQYF.

The gene calls are TRBV5-4 and TRBJ1-6, with 9 bases lining up with TRBD1. Trimming cost V 3 bases and J 7 bases; bases outside gene matches: 8. In germline, CDR1 is SGHNT, CDR2 YYREEE (reference sequence). The CDR3 is 16 amino acids. CDR3 sequence reads: CASSSAGQGFNSPLHF. The CDR3 nucleotides are TGTGCCAGCAGCTCAGCTGGACAGGGGTTCAATTCACCCCTCCACTTT.

Only a few counts were recorded for this clone. The sample carries other DNA sequences with the same CDR3. The chain carries TRBV5-5 and TRBJ1-3, with TRBD1 as a possible D gene (6 bases). Trimming shortened V by 2 bases and J by 2 bases, and 8 bases separated the two germline ends. This CDR3 region has 14 residues. Germline V gives CDR1 SGHKS, CDR2 YYEKEE (reference sequence). The CDR3 coding sequence is TGTGCCAGCAGCTTTGCAGGGGCTGGAAACACCATATATTTT. It yields the protein CASSFAGAGNTIYF.

This clone was recorded only once. The chain has TRBV7-9 and TRBJ2-5, with D perhaps TRBD1 (6 bases). CDR1 SEHNR and CDR2 FQNEAQ come from the germline V gene (reference sequence). V was clipped by 8 bases and J by 4 bases, with 11 bases between them. The CDR3 contains 12 residues. The CDR3 reads CASGTTRETQYF. CDR3 DNA: TGTGCCAGCGGGACAACTCGAGAGACCCAGTACTTC.

V gene TRBV9 combines with J gene TRBJ2-1, with 9 positions matching TRBD2. Germline CDR1 and CDR2: SGDLS and YYNGEE. The CDR3 loop spans 14 amino acids. V lost 3 bases and J lost 8; bases outside the gene matches: 6. The CDR3: CASSAGLAGDEQFF. In nucleotides, the CDR3 is TGTGCCAGCAGCGCGGGACTAGCTGGGGATGAGCAGTTCTTC. The full variable domain, with the rest looked up from reference TRBV9 and TRBJ2-1, is DSGVTQTPKHLITATGQRVTLRCSPRSGDLSVYWYQQSLDQGLQFLIQYYNGEERAKGNILERFSAQQFPDLHSELNLSSLELGDSALYFCASSAGLAGDEQFFGPGTRLTVL.

This sequence joins TRBV5-3 and TRBJ1-2, with 7 positions matching TRBD1. TRBV5-3 is annotated as an ORF whose role is uncertain. This CDR3 is 17 amino acids long. V trimming: 4 bases; J trimming: 7 bases; junction bases outside the gene matches: 19. The CDR3 coding sequence is TGTGCCAGAAGCCCTCCCCCCGACAGGGCGGTAAAGGGTGGCTACACCTTC. Translated, it gives CARSPPPDRAVKGGYTF.

This clone was recorded a few times. V usage is TRBV4-3 and J usage is TRBJ2-5; D not resolved. CDR3 length equals 13 residues. Germline V gene lookup returns CDR1 LGHNA and CDR2 YSLEER. V lost 3 bases, J lost 2 bases, and 7 bases lay in between. CDR3 protein: CASSHEVQETQYF. In DNA form, the CDR3 reads TGCGCCAGCAGCCACGAGGTACAAGAGACCCAGTACTTC.

This chain connects TRBV4-1 to TRBJ1-2; D remains unclear. CDR1 is MGHRA and CDR2 is YSYEKL in the germline V gene. The CDR3 covers 15 residues. V was cut by 2 bases and J by 0 bases, with 10 bases left in between. The CDR3 loop is CASSQNAGSNYGYTF. CDR3 coding DNA: TGCGCCAGCAGCCAAAACGCGGGATCTAACTATGGCTACACCTTC.

The chain recombines TRBV19 with TRBJ2-7, with TRBD2 identical over 8 bases. The CDR3 runs 14 residues. With V trimmed by 7 bases and J by 6 bases, 11 bases remained unmatched. The germline V gene has CDR1 LNHDA and CDR2 SQIVND (reference sequence). As DNA, the CDR3 is TGTGCCAGTACTCAGCGGGGGAAATGGGGCGAGCAGTACGTC. It specifies CASTQRGKWGEQYV.

This chain links TRBV18 with TRBJ1-2; perhaps TRBD1 as D (5 bases). Trimming took off 8 bases at V and 3 bases at J, with 16 bases between the two ends. Germline CDR1 KGHSH, CDR2 LQKENI. The CDR3 sequence is 14 residues long. DNA of the CDR3: TGTGCCAGCACATCGACAGCCTACCACTATGGCTACACCTTC. Protein sequence: CASTSTAYHYGYTF.

The chain carries TRBV10-2 and TRBJ1-1, with D uncertain. The CDR3 length is 13 residues. Germline lookup yields CDR1 WSHSY and CDR2 SAAADI. V was clipped by 7 bases and J by 1 base, with 10 bases between them. Here the CDR3 DNA reads TGCGCCAGCAACGGGGTAGGGAACACTGAAGCTTTCTTT. Its translation: CASNGVGNTEAFF.

The chain uses TRBV3-1 (or the pseudogene TRBV3-2) and TRBJ2-7; 7 nucleotides match TRBD1. Trimming removed 4 bases from V and 2 bases from J; junction bases left unmatched: 2. Per germline, CDR1 LGHDT and CDR2 YNNKEL (reference sequence). The CDR3 extends over 13 amino acids. In DNA, the CDR3 is TGTGCCAGCAGCCGGACAGGAACCTACGAGCAGTACGTC. It specifies CASSRTGTYEQYV.

The rearrangement uses TRBV5-4 and TRBJ2-7; D is perhaps TRBD2 (6 bases). The germline CDR1 and CDR2 sequences are SGHNT and YYREEE (reference sequence). The CDR3 contains 14 residues. Trimming took off 4 bases at V and 6 bases at J, with 17 bases between the two ends. CDR3 DNA sequence: TGTGCCAGCAGCATTATGGGAGGCGACCCCGAGCAGTACGTC. Amino acids: CASSIMGGDPEQYV.